This T cell receptor beta chain was documented in a study of long-term antiretroviral therapy in people with HIV. Investigators performed immunoSEQ version v3.0 at survey level. Clones were read by immunoSEQ multiplex PCR, and TCRdb kept only the in-frame ones, dropping some. The sample records roughly 29,000 clones, over 75% being singletons. After removal of 0 bases from V and 3 bases from J, the junction contained 1 base not matched to a gene. Germline loops: CDR1 SGHRS, CDR2 YFSETQ. The CDR3 sequence is 16 residues long. The sequencing here drew on unsorted PBMCs, taken 3 years after starting antiretroviral therapy. The rearrangement joins TRBV5-1 to TRBJ2-1; the match to TRBD2 covers 12 bases. The TCR was taken from a man aged 40-49 years with HIV. The CDR3 bases are TGCGCCAGCAGCTTGGCTAGCGGGGGGGTCTACAATGAGCAGTTCTTC. The encoded protein is CASSLASGGVYNEQFF.